This T cell receptor (beta chain) was observed in a study of T cells in tuberculosis. As for the study in general: CD1B tetramers identified T cells specific for mycobacterial lipid GMM.

TCRdb keeps only in-frame clones here, not all; method: immunoSEQ multiplex PCR. Found here are around 50,000 clones, approximately 86% of them singletons; the top ten hold around a fifth. The germline CDR1 and CDR2 sequences are SGHTS and YDEGEE. The CDR3 totals 17 residues. Trimming cost V 0 bases and J 1 base; bases outside gene matches: 5. Sorting used thawed, overnight-rested PBMC stained with anti-CD3, a viability dye and GMM-loaded CD1B tetramer. CD1B tetramers were loaded with Rhodococcus equi-derived C32 glucose monomycolate. This clonotype was obtained from an adult woman with latent tuberculosis. The chain couples TRBV5-8 to TRBJ2-3; TRBD1 matches 10 bases. Sequencing was performed on CD1b-GMM tetramer-negative cells sorted from PBMCs. CDR3 nucleotides: TGTGCCAGCAGCTTGGCCGGGACAGGGGTACGCACAGATACGCAGTATTTT. Its protein is CASSLAGTGVRTDTQYF.